The present TCR beta chain was sequenced within a study of blood T cell repertoires in COVID-19. Study overall: The analysed material was cDNA or gDNA that came from T cells, B-cell-depleted T cells, or PBMCs.

This CDR3 is 17 amino acids long. Germline CDR1 reads SGHTA; CDR2 reads FQGNSA. V shed 3 bases, J shed 1 base, and the junction held 10 bases outside the gene matches. This clone was seen only a few times. How the authors handled the data: The authors estimated nucleated cell counts from reference gene primer amplification. Measured with immunoSEQ multiplex PCR; TCRdb has only the in-frame clones, and not every one. D and trimming come from the DNA, and the V and J calls and clone size come from that table. The table lists 200,000 to 250,000 clones, 75% to 85% of them singletons. Sequences were obtained from peripheral blood. The chain recombines TRBV7-2 with TRBJ2-3; 7 bases are a match to TRBD1. The source is a man aged 50-60 years with COVID-19, enrolled during active disease. The DNA of the CDR3 is TGTGCCAGCAGCTTCCTTACAGGGGTTCAGGGCACAGATACGCAGTATTTT. Protein sequence: CASSFLTGVQGTDTQYF.